One sample yielded the 18 T cell receptor beta chains listed below, sequenced in a study of breast tumors, draining lymph nodes, adjacent tissues. TCRdb fed the multiplex PCR reads into MiXCR, producing one record per CDR3 protein. The repertoire holds several thousand distinct CDR3 sequences, with under 50% as singletons. Sequencing input: tumor-adjacent breast tissue. These receptors were collected from a female donor with breast cancer. Some clones in this sample may be carry-over from other donors' samples.

The rearrangement uses TRBV28 and TRBJ1-5; 10 nucleotides match TRBD1. The V and J ends lost 4 bases and 1 base, in that order; junction bases with no gene match: 1. The germline V gene has CDR1 MDHEN and CDR2 SYDVKM. The CDR3 has 15 amino acids. CDR3 DNA: TGTGCCAGCAGTTGGGGACAGGGGAGCAATCAGCCCCAGCATTTT. The encoded protein is CASSWGQGSNQPQHF.

This clonotype came up many times. In DNA form, the CDR3 reads TGTGCCTGGAGTGGTCTACTGGGTTTGGCCAAAAACATTCAGTACTTC. It translates to CAWSGLLGLAKNIQYF. The chain joins TRBV30 to TRBJ2-4; D remains unclear. CDR3 length equals 16 residues. CDR1 is GTSNPN, CDR2 SVGIG, per germline (reference sequence). The ends were cut back, 1 base at V and 1 base at J, with 14 bases in the middle.

The sample holds many counts of this clonotype. The chain employs TRBV6-5 and TRBJ2-1; D might be TRBD2 (6 bases). Germline V CDR1 and CDR2: MNHEY, SVGAGI. The V end lost 4 bases, the J end lost 7 bases, and 14 bases lay between the germline ends. The CDR3 is made up of 14 amino acids. The CDR3 here is CASSFPGVGNEQFF. CDR3 nucleotide sequence: TGTGCCAGCAGTTTCCCGGGAGTGGGTAATGAGCAGTTCTTC.

V gene TRBV5-1 combines with J gene TRBJ1-3, with D perhaps TRBD1 (5 bases). CDR3 length: 14 amino acids. The germline gives CDR1 SGHRS, CDR2 YFSETQ. Trimming cost V 4 bases and J 0 bases, with 8 bases left between them. The CDR3 reads CASSAGSSGNTIYF. The CDR3 DNA reads TGCGCCAGCAGCGCAGGGAGCTCTGGAAACACCATATATTTT.

This clonotype is medium-sized. The rearrangement uses TRBV2 and TRBJ2-3, with 10 bases aligning to TRBD2. V lost 2 bases and J lost 3; bases outside the gene matches: 8. The germline gives CDR1 SNHLY, CDR2 FYNNEI. The CDR3 runs to 17 residues. CDR3 nucleotide sequence: TGTGCCAGCAGTGAATCGGCTAGCGGGAGAGGGACAGATACGCAGTATTTT. Amino acids: CASSESASGRGTDTQYF.

This clonotype was seen at least ten times. The chain carries TRBV3-1 and TRBJ2-7; D is perhaps TRBD1 (6 bases). Trimming cost V 0 bases and J 6 bases, with 12 bases left between them. CDR1 LGHDT and CDR2 YNNKEL come from the germline V gene (reference sequence). The CDR3 sequence is 14 residues long. This CDR3 is CASSQDDRSVEQYF. The CDR3 nucleotides are TGTGCCAGCAGCCAAGACGACAGGTCTGTCGAGCAGTACTTC.

With respect to this clonotype: A junction boundary mismatches the germline segment, possibly from a read error. The chain uses TRBV2 and TRBJ2-1; possibly TRBD2 for D (6 bases). This CDR3 comprises 13 residues. Per germline, CDR1 SNHLY and CDR2 FYNNEI. This CDR3 reads CASSGRETSEQFF. CDR3 in DNA: TGTGCCAGTAGTGGCCGGGAGACCAGTGAGCAGTTCTTC.

This clonotype is medium-sized within its sample. The chain employs TRBV6-5 and TRBJ2-7; TRBD2 agrees at 8 bases. Trimming removed 2 bases from V and 4 bases from J; junction bases left unmatched: 7. CDR1 is MNHEY, CDR2 SVGAGI, per germline. This CDR3 is built from 15 residues. The DNA for the CDR3 is TGTGCCAGCAGTTACGCAGCGGGAGAAGGGTACGAGCAGTACTTC. Its translation: CASSYAAGEGYEQYF.

Ten or more counts support this clonotype. The chain links TRBV9 to TRBJ2-5; 8 bases are shared with TRBD1. The V gene end was trimmed by 4 bases and the J gene end by 2 bases; junction bases not matched to a gene: 7. Germline loops: CDR1 SGDLS, CDR2 YYNGEE. The CDR3 consists of 15 residues. This CDR3 reads CASSPGTGGQETQYF. The CDR3 DNA follows: TGTGCCAGCAGCCCCGGGACAGGCGGTCAAGAGACCCAGTACTTC.

The V call is TRBV7-2, the J call TRBJ1-5; D is possibly TRBD1 (5 bases). Trimming removed 1 base from V and 1 base from J, with 5 bases in between. Germline CDR1 and CDR2: SGHTA and FQGNSA. CDR3 size: 14 residues. The CDR3 loop reads CASSLGQSNQPQHF. For the CDR3, the DNA is TGTGCCAGCAGCTTAGGACAGAGCAATCAGCCCCAGCATTTT.

This clonotype was seen ten or more times. This chain uses TRBV5-1 with TRBJ2-5; D is tentatively TRBD1 or TRBD2 (5 bases each). Germline CDR1 SGHRS, CDR2 YFSETQ. This CDR3 spans 12 amino acids. Trimming stripped 3 bases from V and 10 bases from J, with 13 bases between. DNA for the CDR3: TGCGCCAGCAGCTCGAGCCTGGGGGACCAGTACTTC. Translating it yields CASSSSLGDQYF.

This clonotype was seen only once. The CDR3 spells CATSGQGGAQYF. The DNA of the CDR3 is TGTGCCACCAGCGGGCAGGGGGGGGCCCAGTACTTC. The rearrangement joins TRBV2 to TRBJ2-5; D tentatively reads TRBD1 or TRBD2 (7 bases each). The CDR3 consists of 12 residues. The germline V gene encodes CDR1 SNHLY and CDR2 FYNNEI. Trimming pared 10 bases from V and 9 bases from J, leaving 18 bases between.

This clonotype has just one count. The limits of the CDR3 on the DNA are not certain, so only TCRdb's listed CDR3 is given. V and J are TRBV7-9 and TRBJ2-1; the DNA was not used to check the table's D call, TRBD2. CDR1 and CDR2 from the germline V gene are SEHNR and FQNEAQ (reference sequence). From its first to its last residue, the CDR3 has 18 amino acids. CDR3 sequence: CASSFYICSARDYNEQFF.

Only one count was recorded for this clonotype. J is TRBJ2-2 and V is TRBV5-8; TRBD2 matches 8 bases. Trimming took 8 bases from V and 3 from J; bases not matched to a gene: 6. The germline gives CDR1 SGHTS, CDR2 YDEGEE. This CDR3 has 14 residues. The CDR3 coding sequence is TGTGCCAGAGCCAGCGGGAGTTACACCGGGGAGCTGTTTTTT. This gives the protein CARASGSYTGELFF. Full variable domain (rest looked up from reference TRBV5-8 and TRBJ2-2): EAGVTQSPTHLIKTRGQQATLRCSPISGHTSVYWYQQALGLGLQFLLWYDEGEERNRGNFPPRFSGRQFPNYSSELNVNALELEDSALYLCARASGSYTGELFFGEGSRLTVL.

This clonotype was detected ten times or more. Given a much more abundant clone one base away, this may be a read error. The chain carries TRBV6-1 and TRBJ1-2, with unresolved D. Germline V lookup: CDR1 MNHNS, CDR2 SASEGT. The CDR3 loop spans 15 amino acids. CDR3 coding DNA: TGTGCCAGCAGTGGATCCGGGTCTTCTAACTATGGCTACGCCTTC. As protein: CASSGSGSSNYGYAF.

V gene TRBV5-1 combines with J gene TRBJ1-3, with D possibly being TRBD1 (6 bases). Trimming cost V 2 bases and J 8 bases, with 8 bases left between them. This CDR3 has 12 amino acids. CDR1 and CDR2 from the germline V gene are SGHRS and YFSETQ. In nucleotides, the CDR3 is TGCGCCAGCAGCTTTGAGGGGGACACCATATATTTT. It specifies CASSFEGDTIYF.

There are many counts of this clonotype. The chain combines TRBV5-8 with TRBJ1-2; weak D call: TRBD1 (6 bases). Trimming took off 3 bases at V and 5 bases at J, with 11 bases between the two ends. The CDR3 spans 13 residues. Germline V CDR1 and CDR2: SGHTS, YDEGEE. Here the CDR3 DNA reads TGTGCCAGCAGCTCAGCAGGGGAGTATGGCTACACCTTC. Translating gives CASSSAGEYGYTF.

This clonotype was counted many times. CDR3 DNA: TGCAGTGCTAGAGAAGGAGCGGGAGTAAATGAGCAGTTCTTC. Its translation: CSAREGAGVNEQFF. The chain has TRBV20-1 and TRBJ2-1; 8 positions agree with TRBD2. The germline CDR1 and CDR2 sequences are DFQATT and SNEGSKA (reference sequence). The CDR3 is 14 amino acids. Trimming at V came to 0 bases and at J to 7 bases, leaving 5 bases not matched to a gene.